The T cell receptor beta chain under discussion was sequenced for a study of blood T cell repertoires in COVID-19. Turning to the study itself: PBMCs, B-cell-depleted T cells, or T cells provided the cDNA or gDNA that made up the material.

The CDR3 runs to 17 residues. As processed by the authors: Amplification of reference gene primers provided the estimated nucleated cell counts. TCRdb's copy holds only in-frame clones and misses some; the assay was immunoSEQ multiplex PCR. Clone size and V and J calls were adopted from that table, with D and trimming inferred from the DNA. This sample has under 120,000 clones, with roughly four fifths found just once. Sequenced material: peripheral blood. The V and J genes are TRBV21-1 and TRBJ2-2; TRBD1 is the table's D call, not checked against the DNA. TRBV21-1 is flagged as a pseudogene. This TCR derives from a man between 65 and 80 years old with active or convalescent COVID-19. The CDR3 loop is CASSKVRQGKGTGELFF. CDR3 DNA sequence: TGTGCCAGCAGCAAAGTACGACAGGGGAAGGGCACCGGGGAGCTGTTTTTT.